The T cell receptor beta chain under discussion was sequenced for a study of cytomegalovirus exposure and HLA in healthy donors (TCRdb year 2017). Regarding the complete study: According to an earlier analysis of a few hundred of the donors, about 179 million T cells yielded some 120 million unique TCR beta sequences and about 300 Gb of sequence data. Besides the first cohort of 666 subjects, a separate validation cohort made up of over 100 different subjects was used. Four or five DR-DQ haplotypes were handled as single units for association and clustering because linkage in the cohort was strong. An early release that covered around 590 HLA-typed donors contained about 290 gigabases of sequencing data and tens of millions of unique TCR sequences. Genome-wide SNP genotypes for about three fifths of the roughly 700 donors were used in a later genetic analysis, which treated that subset as a discovery cohort. High-throughput TCR immunosequencing, statistical association of individual TCRs with disease status, and machine learning were combined to predict cytomegalovirus infection status. In the later analysis, no new phenotypic data were used to find candidate immune exposures; instead, reliance was placed on TCR beta sequences and their occurrence across donors. All discovery cohort repertoires had been generated using a single sequencing platform. To study patterns of TCR occurrence, a later analysis re-analyzed previously published TCR beta repertoires from 666 donors and added high-resolution HLA genotyping. Class I and class II HLA loci were covered by the typing at four-digit resolution. The study aimed to test whether cataloging public T cell receptors could reveal signatures of past pathogen exposure. An earlier analysis of roughly 580 of the donors used high-throughput TCR beta sequencing to judge whether each TCR beta V gene segment behaved as functional or pseudogenic. The T cell repertoires of 666 subjects were profiled by immunosequencing and related to cytomegalovirus serostatus. The genetic ancestry cluster associated with self-reported Caucasian donors included 65% to 90% of the roughly 400 genotyped donors. Across about 380 genotyped donors of the cohort, an average of approximately 200,000 unique TCR beta nucleotide sequences per donor were sequenced, and 15% to 20% of those sequences were non-productive. The number of donors typed differed by locus, with about 620-630 for A, B, C, DRB1 and DQB1, approximately 500 for DQA1, about 610 for DPA1, and some 440 for DPB1. Donor age, sex, ethnicity and CMV serostatus were compiled alongside the repertoire data. Paper-wide results and their limitations: Several of the top co-occurrence clusters appeared to be linked to parvovirus B19, influenza, CMV and Epstein-Barr virus, according to a later analysis. According to a later analysis, most CMV-associated TCR beta chains appeared to be HLA-restricted, and the HLA associations seemed to be driven largely by CMV exposure. Linkage disequilibrium might explain the correlated functional status among segregating V segments, but an unknown experimental factor could not be excluded. In an earlier analysis of some 640 of the donors, most TCR beta V segments were observed in productive rearrangements about 90% or about 30% of the time, broadly matching IMGT annotations. Presence/absence analyses assumed roughly uniform sequencing depth across donors, an assumption that may not hold. A later genetic analysis associated a missense DCLRE1C variant with V-gene and J-gene trimming of TCR beta chains, and an independent cohort replicated the association. In the study, about 150 TCR beta chains were listed as associated with cytomegalovirus. A later analysis found that HLA-associated TCR beta chains were more clonally expanded and had lower generation probabilities than equally common non-associated chains. Because counts were too low, seventeen rarely observed V segments, including chromosome 9 orphons, were excluded from the earlier analysis of 587 of the donors. According to the authors, the approach could potentially be generalized to other disease states and immunological phenotypes. The only immune exposure information available for the cohort was CMV serostatus. Some IMGT-functional V segments, including TRBV6-2 and TRBV6-3, could not be distinguished by the 87-base-pair reads and were therefore excluded. This cohort had only TCR beta chains sequenced, and the lack of alpha or paired-chain data limited which features could be detected. A cluster of highly shared sequence variants was judged likely to be a technical artifact of the sequencing pipeline. A further reported finding was that TCR beta sequences accurately predicted the HLA-A and HLA-B alleles for most subjects in the first cohort. In vitro tests confirmed that a few of the cytomegalovirus-associated TCR beta chains recognize cytomegalovirus antigens. According to a later genetic analysis, donors in an Asian-associated ancestry cluster had fewer N-insertions in productive TCRs than the roughly 670-donor mean. In a later analysis, TCR association rates were found to vary across HLA loci, with the most associated TCRs seen for DRB1 alleles and the fewest for HLA-C alleles. Strong co-occurrence of HLA alleles, especially DR and DQ, made assigning TCR associations to individual alleles difficult. Because some donors lacked HLA typing at each locus, the association tests relied only on the typed subset. In a later analysis, 15,000 to 20,000 TCR beta sequences were associated with specific HLA alleles at a false discovery rate of 0.05. The classifier was reported to diagnose cytomegalovirus status with high specificity and sensitivity in both the original cohort and the validation cohort. Most TCR sequences were observed very rarely across donors, whereas some public TCRs were present in many individuals.

Details on this clone: What antigen it recognizes has not been identified.

The cohort was made up of approximately 670 healthy bone marrow donors. Cohort members were all nominally healthy when sampled, although unrecorded immune exposures were likely present. The donor was CMV seronegative and was included in the group of a few hundred seronegative cohort members. A peripheral blood sample was provided by each donor, and peripheral blood mononuclear cells were used for TCR beta sequencing. The Qiagen DNeasy Blood Extraction Kit was used to extract genomic DNA from the blood cell samples. V lost 6 bases and J lost 10 bases, and the count of bases not matched to a germline gene is 21. Taken from the germline V gene, the CDR1 and CDR2 loops are SNHLY and FYNNEI. The cysteine opens and the phenylalanine closes a CDR3 of 17 amino acids. Left in the record is the CDR3 DNA by itself, 51 bases read in frame from the first base. The receptor library was made with the immunoSEQ multiplex PCR assay. A mixture of 60 forward primers for TCR Vbeta segments and 13 reverse primers for TCR Jbeta segments was used in the multiplex PCR. Amplification of the CDR3 region of rearranged TCR beta genes was performed with a multiplex PCR assay on genomic DNA. The Illumina HiSeq System was used to sequence the amplified TCR beta libraries as 87-base-pair reads. In the paper's pipeline: Across the 600 to 700 repertoires, a later analysis counted 80 million or so unique TCR beta chains, roughly 11 million of which were shared by at least two donors. Raw reads were error-corrected and collapsed into unique sequences by a nearest-neighbor algorithm in which closely related sequences were merged to remove PCR and sequencing errors. CDR3 sequences were aligned to IMGT reference sequences to assign V, D and J gene segments. Each retained sequence needed at least a six-nucleotide match to both a V gene segment and a J gene segment. A rearrangement was called productive if the CDR3 had no stop codons and remained in frame with V and J, and every other rearrangement was called non-productive. CDR3 was defined by IMGT convention, running from the second conserved V-encoded cysteine to the conserved J-encoded phenylalanine. The earlier analysis of a few hundred of the donors excluded sequences that lacked an unambiguous match to a single V gene segment. In an earlier analysis of a few hundred of the donors, V segments were called functional above 56.7% productive rearrangements and were called segregating when the between-donor standard deviation exceeded 5%. A statistical classification framework was built to diagnose cytomegalovirus status from the catalog of TCR beta chain sequences. A later analysis assigned V and J genes by comparing TCR nucleotide sequences with IMGT/GENE-DB human TR gene sequences. A later analysis assigned CDR3 sequences and most-parsimonious VDJ recombination scenarios with the TCRdist pipeline. In a later analysis, every TCR beta chain was defined by the combination of its CDR3 amino acid sequence and its V-gene family, and reads without a unique V-gene family were dropped. To address suspected cross-contamination and a sequencing artifact, a later analysis removed around 590 highly shared, low-generation-probability nucleotide sequences. A later analysis calculated a clonal expansion index for each public chain from normalized within-repertoire ranks of inferred template counts. In a later analysis, generation probabilities were computed using a VDJ recombination model fitted to out-of-frame rearrangements, and the results were checked against IGoR. A later analysis scored TCR-TCR, TCR-HLA and TCR-CMV co-occurrence with hypergeometric tests, applying a repertoire-size bias correction to TCR pairs. To estimate false discovery rates, a later analysis permuted the HLA or CMV assignments 20 times. In a later analysis, co-occurring TCRs were grouped using DBSCAN, with TCRdist sequence similarity added in when clustering inside HLA-allele-positive subsets. For co-occurrence clustering, repertoires with fewer than 30,000 or more than 120,000 public chains were excluded, along with five repertoires with anomalous nucleotide sharing. TCRdb carries this immuneACCESS record with in-frame sequences only. Its versions omit some clonotypes, under half of them owing to an unresolved V gene in the studies checked, with the rest unexplained. The V and J calls and clone size were taken over from that table, and D and trimming were inferred from the DNA. The sample's own table lists around 140,000 clones. Approximately 1.5% of the sample is in the top ten clones.

Sequenced: PBMCs. This clonotype was sampled from a woman between 40 and 55 years old in good health and CMV-seronegative. The chain is made from TRBV2 and TRBJ2-1; TRBD2 fits 7 bases in the junction. The CDR3 reads as follows: CASSSLVGAGDYGEQFF. The nucleotide sequence is given as TGTGCCAGCAGCTCCCTGGTTGGGGCGGGAGACTACGGGGAGCAGTTCTTC.